The next 5 T cell receptor beta chains were all read from a single sample in a study of blood T cell repertoires in COVID-19. Produced via immunoSEQ multiplex PCR; TCRdb's table is partial and in-frame only. The sample lists 100,000 to 110,000 clones; around 88% were seen once. Sequenced material: peripheral blood. The origin of the receptors is a human donor in a cohort sampled during active COVID-19.

The rearrangement joins TRBV5-6 to TRBJ2-1; D is perhaps TRBD2 (5 bases). The V gene lost 3 bases and the J gene lost 8 bases, with 12 bases spanning the gap. The CDR3 runs 13 residues. In germline, CDR1 is SGHDT, CDR2 YYEEEE. The CDR3 protein is CASSSGFRDEQFF. CDR3 bases: TGTGCCAGCAGCTCGGGGTTTAGGGATGAGCAGTTCTTC.

The gene calls are TRBV4-1 and TRBJ2-6, with TRBD2 as a possible D gene (7 bases). Germline CDR1 reads MGHRA; CDR2 reads YSYEKL. V was clipped by 1 base and J by 0 bases, with 13 bases between them. This CDR3 comprises 18 residues. In nucleotides, the CDR3 is TGCGCCAGCAGCCAAGTGTGGGGGGGCAGCTCTGGGGCCAACGTCCTGACTTTC. Translation: CASSQVWGGSSGANVLTF.

This chain joins TRBV7-2 and TRBJ1-4; no definite D call. Trimming left V 1 base short and J 2 bases short, with 8 bases between. The CDR3 has 15 amino acids. Germline lookup yields CDR1 SGHTA and CDR2 FQGNSA. CDR3 bases: TGTGCCAGCAGCTTAGGGGGAGGCACTAATGAAAAACTGTTTTTT. Translation: CASSLGGGTNEKLFF.

The genes are TRBV28 and TRBJ1-5; no definite D call. V dropped 10 bases and J dropped 7 bases, with 20 bases sitting between them. Looked up from germline, CDR1 is MDHEN and CDR2 is SYDVKM. The CDR3 runs to 14 residues. CDR3: CATLKAGANQPQHF. The DNA for the CDR3 is TGTGCCACCCTCAAGGCAGGCGCGAACCAGCCCCAGCATTTT.

This rearrangement joins TRBV19 to TRBJ2-3; 15 bases match TRBD2. CDR3 length: 16 residues. With 5 bases clipped from V and 6 bases from J, the junction kept 6 bases outside the gene matches. The germline gives CDR1 LNHDA, CDR2 SQIVND (reference sequence). CDR3 in DNA: TGTGCCAGTAGTTGGACTAGCGGGAGGGCCGGGGATACGCAGTATTTT. This codes for CASSWTSGRAGDTQYF.